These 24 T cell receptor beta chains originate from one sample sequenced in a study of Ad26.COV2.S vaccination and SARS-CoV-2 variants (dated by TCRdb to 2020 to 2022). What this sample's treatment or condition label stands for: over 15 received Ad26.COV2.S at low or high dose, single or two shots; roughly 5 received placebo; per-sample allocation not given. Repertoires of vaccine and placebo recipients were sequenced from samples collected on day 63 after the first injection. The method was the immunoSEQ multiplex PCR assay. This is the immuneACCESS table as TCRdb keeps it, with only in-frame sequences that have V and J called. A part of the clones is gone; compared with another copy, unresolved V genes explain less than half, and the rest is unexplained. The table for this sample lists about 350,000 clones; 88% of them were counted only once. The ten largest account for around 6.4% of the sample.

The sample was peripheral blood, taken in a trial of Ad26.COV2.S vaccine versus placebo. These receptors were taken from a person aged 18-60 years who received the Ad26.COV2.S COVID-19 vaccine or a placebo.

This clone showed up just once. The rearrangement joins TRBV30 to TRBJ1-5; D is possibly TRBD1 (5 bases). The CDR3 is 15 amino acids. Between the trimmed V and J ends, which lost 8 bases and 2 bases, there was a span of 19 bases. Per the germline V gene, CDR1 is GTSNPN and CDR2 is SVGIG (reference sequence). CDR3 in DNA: TGTGCCCCGCTGGGGCAGTCATACTGCAATCAGCCCCAGCATTTT. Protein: CAPLGQSYCNQPQHF.

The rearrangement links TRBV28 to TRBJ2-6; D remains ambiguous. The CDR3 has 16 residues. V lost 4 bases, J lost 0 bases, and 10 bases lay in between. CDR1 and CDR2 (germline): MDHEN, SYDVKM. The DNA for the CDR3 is TGTGCCAGCAGTTCCCCGACGGGCTCTGGGGCCAACGTCCTGACTTTC. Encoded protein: CASSSPTGSGANVLTF.

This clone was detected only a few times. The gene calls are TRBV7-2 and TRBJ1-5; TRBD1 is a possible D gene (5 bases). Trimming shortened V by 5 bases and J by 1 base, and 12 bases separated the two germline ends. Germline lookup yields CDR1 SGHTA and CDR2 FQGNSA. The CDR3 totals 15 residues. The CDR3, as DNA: TGTGCCAGCAGCCCCGTGGGGGGGAGCAATCAGCCCCAGCATTTT. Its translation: CASSPVGGSNQPQHF.

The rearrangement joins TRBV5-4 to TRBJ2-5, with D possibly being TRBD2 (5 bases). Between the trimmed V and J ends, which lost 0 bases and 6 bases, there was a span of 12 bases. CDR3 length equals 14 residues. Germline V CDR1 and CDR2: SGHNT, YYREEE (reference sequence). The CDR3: CASSLVSSMKTQYF. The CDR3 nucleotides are TGTGCCAGCAGCTTGGTTTCTAGCATGAAGACCCAGTACTTC.

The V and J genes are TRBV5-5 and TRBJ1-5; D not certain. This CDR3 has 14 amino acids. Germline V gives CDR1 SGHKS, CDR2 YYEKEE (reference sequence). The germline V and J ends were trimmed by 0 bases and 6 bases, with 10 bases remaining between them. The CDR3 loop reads CASSLGTGVQPQHF. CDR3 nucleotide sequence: TGTGCCAGCAGCTTGGGTACCGGAGTTCAGCCCCAGCATTTT.

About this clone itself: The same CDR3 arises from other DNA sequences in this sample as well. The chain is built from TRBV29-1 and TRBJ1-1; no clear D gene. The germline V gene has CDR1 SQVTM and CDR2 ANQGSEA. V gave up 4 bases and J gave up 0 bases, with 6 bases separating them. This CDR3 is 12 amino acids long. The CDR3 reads CSVGSMNTEAFF. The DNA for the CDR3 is TGCAGCGTTGGTTCGATGAACACTGAAGCTTTCTTT.

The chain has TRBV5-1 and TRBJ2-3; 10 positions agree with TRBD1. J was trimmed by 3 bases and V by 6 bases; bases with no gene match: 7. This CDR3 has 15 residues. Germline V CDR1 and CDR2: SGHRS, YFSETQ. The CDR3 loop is CASTTRGQGTDTQYF. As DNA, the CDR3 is TGCGCCAGCACGACCAGGGGACAGGGGACAGATACGCAGTATTTT. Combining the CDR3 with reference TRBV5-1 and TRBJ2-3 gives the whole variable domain KAGVTQTPRYLIKTRGQQVTLSCSPISGHRSVSWYQQTPGQGLQFLFEYFSETQRNKGNFPGRFSGRQFSNSRSEMNVSTLELGDSALYLCASTTRGQGTDTQYFGPGTRLTVL.

CDR3 protein: CASSLSGSTDTQYF. DNA of the CDR3: TGTGCCAGCAGCTTGTCCGGGAGCACAGATACGCAGTATTTT. The chain carries TRBV7-2 and TRBJ2-3; D not resolved. Germline V CDR1 and CDR2: SGHTA, FQGNSA. The ends were cut back, 3 bases at V and 0 bases at J, with 7 bases in the middle. This CDR3 region has 14 residues.

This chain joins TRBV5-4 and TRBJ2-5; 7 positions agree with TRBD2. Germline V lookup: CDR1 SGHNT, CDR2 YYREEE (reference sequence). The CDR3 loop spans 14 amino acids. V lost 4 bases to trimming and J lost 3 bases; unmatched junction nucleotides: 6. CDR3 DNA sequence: TGTGCCAGCAGCGGGGGAGGACTAGAAGAGACCCAGTACTTC. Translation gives CASSGGGLEETQYF.

CDR3 region: CASSSRTHGEQFF. The CDR3 DNA follows: TGTGCCAGCAGTTCCCGGACACACGGTGAGCAGTTCTTC. The V and J genes are TRBV6-5 and TRBJ2-1, with D maybe TRBD1 (5 bases). Germline lookup yields CDR1 MNHEY and CDR2 SVGAGI. There are 13 residues in the CDR3. The V end lost 4 bases, the J end lost 9 bases, and 13 bases lay between the germline ends.

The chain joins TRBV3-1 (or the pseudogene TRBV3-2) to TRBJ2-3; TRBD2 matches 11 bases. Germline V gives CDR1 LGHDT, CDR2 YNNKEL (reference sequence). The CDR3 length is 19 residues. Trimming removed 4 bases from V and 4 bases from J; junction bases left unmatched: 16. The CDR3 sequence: CASSRVSGGAVMTADTQYF. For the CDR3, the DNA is TGTGCCAGCAGCCGAGTTAGCGGGGGGGCCGTTATGACAGCAGATACGCAGTATTTT.

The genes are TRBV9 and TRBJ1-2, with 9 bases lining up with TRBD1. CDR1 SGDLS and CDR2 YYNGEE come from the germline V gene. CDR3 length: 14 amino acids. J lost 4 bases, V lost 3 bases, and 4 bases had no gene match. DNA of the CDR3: TGTGCCAGCAGCGGGGGACAGGGTACCTATGGCTACACCTTC. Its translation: CASSGGQGTYGYTF.

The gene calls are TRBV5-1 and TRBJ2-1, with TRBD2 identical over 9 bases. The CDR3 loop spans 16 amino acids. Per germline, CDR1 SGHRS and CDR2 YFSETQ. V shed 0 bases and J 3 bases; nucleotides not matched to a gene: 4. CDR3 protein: CASSLGGLAGYNEQFF. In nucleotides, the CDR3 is TGCGCCAGCAGCTTGGGGGGACTAGCTGGCTACAATGAGCAGTTCTTC.

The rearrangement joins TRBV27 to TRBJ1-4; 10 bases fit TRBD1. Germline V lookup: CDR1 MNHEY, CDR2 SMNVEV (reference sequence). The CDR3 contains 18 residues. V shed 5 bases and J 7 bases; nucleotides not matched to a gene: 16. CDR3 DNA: TGTGCCAGCAGTAGATCCCTGAGGACAGGGGGGGAGGTTGAAAAACTGTTTTTT. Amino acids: CASSRSLRTGGEVEKLFF. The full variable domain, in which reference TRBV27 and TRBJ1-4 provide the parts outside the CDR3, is EAQVTQNPRYLITVTGKKLTVTCSQNMNHEYMSWYRQDPGLGLRQIYYSMNVEVTDKGDVPEGYKVSRKEKRNFPLILESPSPNQTSLYFCASSRSLRTGGEVEKLFFGSGTQLSVL.

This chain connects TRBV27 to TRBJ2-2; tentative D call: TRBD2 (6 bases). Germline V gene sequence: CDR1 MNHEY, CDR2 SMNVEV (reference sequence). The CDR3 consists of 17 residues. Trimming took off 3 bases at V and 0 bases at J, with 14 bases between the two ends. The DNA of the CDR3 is TGTGCCAGCAGTTTGCAAACCGGGACTTCGAACACCGGGGAGCTGTTTTTT. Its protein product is CASSLQTGTSNTGELFF.

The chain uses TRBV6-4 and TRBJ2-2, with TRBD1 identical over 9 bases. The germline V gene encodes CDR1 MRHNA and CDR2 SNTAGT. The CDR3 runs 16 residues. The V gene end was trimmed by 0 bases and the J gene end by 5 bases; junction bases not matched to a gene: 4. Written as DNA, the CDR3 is TGTGCCAGCAGTGACTCTAGAGGGACAGGGACCGGGGAGCTGTTTTTT. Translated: CASSDSRGTGTGELFF.

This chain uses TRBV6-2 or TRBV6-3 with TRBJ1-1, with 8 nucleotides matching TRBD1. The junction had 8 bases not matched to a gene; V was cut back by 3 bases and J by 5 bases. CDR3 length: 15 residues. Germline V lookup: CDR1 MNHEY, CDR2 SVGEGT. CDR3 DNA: TGTGCCAGCAGTTATCATGGACAGGGCCGGACTGAAGCTTTCTTT. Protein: CASSYHGQGRTEAFF.

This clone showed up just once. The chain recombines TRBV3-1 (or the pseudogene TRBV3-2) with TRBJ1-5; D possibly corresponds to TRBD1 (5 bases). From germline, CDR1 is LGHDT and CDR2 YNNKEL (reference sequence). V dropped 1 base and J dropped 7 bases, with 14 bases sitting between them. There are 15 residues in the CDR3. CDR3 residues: CASSQGVRAIQPQHF. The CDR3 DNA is TGTGCCAGCAGCCAAGGGGTCAGGGCCATCCAGCCCCAGCATTTT.

CDR3 coding DNA: TGTGCCACCAGCAGAGACAGGGACGGTTCACCCCTCCACTTT. Translated: CATSRDRDGSPLHF. This chain connects TRBV15 to TRBJ1-6; a weak D match, TRBD1 (5 bases). The length of the CDR3 is 14 residues. Germline CDR1 reads LNHNV; CDR2 reads YYDKDF (reference sequence). Trimming stripped 0 bases from V and 9 bases from J, with 9 bases between.

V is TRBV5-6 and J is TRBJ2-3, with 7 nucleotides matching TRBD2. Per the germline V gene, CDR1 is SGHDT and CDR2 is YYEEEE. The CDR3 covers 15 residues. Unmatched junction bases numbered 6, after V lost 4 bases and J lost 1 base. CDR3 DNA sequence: TGTGCCAGCAGCCCGGGACTATCTGGCACAGATACGCAGTATTTT. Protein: CASSPGLSGTDTQYF.

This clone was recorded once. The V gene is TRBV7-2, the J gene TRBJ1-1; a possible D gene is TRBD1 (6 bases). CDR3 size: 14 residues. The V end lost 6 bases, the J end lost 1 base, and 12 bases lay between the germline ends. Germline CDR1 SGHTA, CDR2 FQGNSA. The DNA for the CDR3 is TGTGCCAGCAGATCGGGACACCGGAACACTGAAGCTTTCTTT. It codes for CASRSGHRNTEAFF.

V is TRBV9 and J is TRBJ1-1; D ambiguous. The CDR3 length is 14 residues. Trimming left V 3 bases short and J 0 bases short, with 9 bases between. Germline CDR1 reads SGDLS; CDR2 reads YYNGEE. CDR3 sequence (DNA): TGTGCCAGCAGCGCAAATGTCATGAACACTGAAGCTTTCTTT. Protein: CASSANVMNTEAFF. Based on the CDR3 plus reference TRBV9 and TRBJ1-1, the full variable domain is DSGVTQTPKHLITATGQRVTLRCSPRSGDLSVYWYQQSLDQGLQFLIQYYNGEERAKGNILERFSAQQFPDLHSELNLSSLELGDSALYFCASSANVMNTEAFFGQGTRLTVV.

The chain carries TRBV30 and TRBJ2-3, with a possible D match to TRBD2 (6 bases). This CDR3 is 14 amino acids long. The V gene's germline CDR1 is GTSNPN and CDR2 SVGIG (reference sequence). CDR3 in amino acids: CASKVREYVDTQYF. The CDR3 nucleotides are TGTGCTTCGAAGGTTCGGGAGTACGTAGATACGCAGTATTTT.

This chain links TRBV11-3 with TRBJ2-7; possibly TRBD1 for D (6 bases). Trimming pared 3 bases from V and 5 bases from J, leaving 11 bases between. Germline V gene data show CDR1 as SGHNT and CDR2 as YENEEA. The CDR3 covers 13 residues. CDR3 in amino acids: CASSFTGSHEQYF. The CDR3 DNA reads TGTGCCAGCAGCTTTACAGGGTCCCACGAGCAGTACTTC.